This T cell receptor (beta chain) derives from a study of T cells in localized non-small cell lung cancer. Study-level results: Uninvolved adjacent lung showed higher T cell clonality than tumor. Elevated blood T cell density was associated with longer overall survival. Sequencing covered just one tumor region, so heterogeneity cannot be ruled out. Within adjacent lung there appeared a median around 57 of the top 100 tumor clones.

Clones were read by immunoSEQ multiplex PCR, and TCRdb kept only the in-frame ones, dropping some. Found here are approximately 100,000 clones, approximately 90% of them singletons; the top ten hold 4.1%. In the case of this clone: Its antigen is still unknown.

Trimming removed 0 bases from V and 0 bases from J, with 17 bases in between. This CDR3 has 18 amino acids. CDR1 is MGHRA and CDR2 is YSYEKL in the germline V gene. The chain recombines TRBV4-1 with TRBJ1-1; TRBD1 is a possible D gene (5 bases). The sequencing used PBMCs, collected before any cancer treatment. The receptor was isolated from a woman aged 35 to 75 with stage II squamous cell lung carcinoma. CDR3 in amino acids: CASSQDLGRNRMNTEAFF. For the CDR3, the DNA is TGCGCCAGCAGCCAAGATCTAGGTAGGAACAGGATGAACACTGAAGCTTTCTTT.